Below, one T cell receptor (beta chain) is given with its context. Antigen specificity is unknown. The CDR3 runs 16 residues. The V end was cut by 0 bases, the J end by 5 bases, with 14 bases between. In germline, CDR1 is MNHEY, CDR2 SVGAGI. TCRdb used MiXCR to reprocess the reads, holding one entry per CDR3 protein. In the table there are 300,000 or so distinct CDR3 sequences, about a quarter of which are singletons. The data derive from a study of T cell repertoires in cytomegalovirus infection. Background on the study: It can be stated that public TCR beta signatures indicated CMV infection as well as a matching HLA type.

Study-level points and caveats: Dominating the ex vivo response were TCR beta clonotypes that were CMV-specific and HLA-C-restricted. The cumulative frequency of public TCR beta families identified carriers of CMV plus the relevant HLA.

Sequenced material: PBMCs. The sequence was obtained from a human donor in good health (CMV status not recorded). Some clones in this sample may be carry-over from other donors' samples. The rearrangement uses TRBV6-5 and TRBJ1-5; perhaps TRBD1 as D (5 bases). CDR3 nucleotide sequence: TGTGCCAGCAGTTACTCACGCCAGGGCCCGGATCAGCCCCAGCATTTT. Translation gives CASSYSRQGPDQPQHF.